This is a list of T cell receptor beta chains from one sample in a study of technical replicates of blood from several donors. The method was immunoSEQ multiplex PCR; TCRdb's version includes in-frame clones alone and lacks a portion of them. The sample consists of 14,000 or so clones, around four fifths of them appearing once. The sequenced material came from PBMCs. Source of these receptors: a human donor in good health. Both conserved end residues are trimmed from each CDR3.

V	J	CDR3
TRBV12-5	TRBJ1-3	ASGLRGGRGGNTIY
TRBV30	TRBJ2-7	ALFGRGAYEQY
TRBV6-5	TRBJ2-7	ASSPRQGRYEQY
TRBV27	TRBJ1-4	ASSSTGVTTNEKLF
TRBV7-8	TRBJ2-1	ASSPTLADSYNEQF
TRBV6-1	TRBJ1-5	ASSEMHSYSNQPQH
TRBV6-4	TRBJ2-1	ASSIGTSGDLSYNEQF
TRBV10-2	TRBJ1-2	ASSDLTDLGNYGYT
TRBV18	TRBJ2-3	ASSRVLDTQY
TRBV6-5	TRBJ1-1	ASRGTEVNTEAF
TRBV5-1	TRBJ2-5	ASSWRSRETQY
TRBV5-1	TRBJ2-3	ASKVSGNIADTQY